This TCR beta chain appears in the sequencing data of a study of T cells in Graves' hyperthyroidism and ophthalmopathy. This CDR3 has 13 amino acids. Germline lookup yields CDR1 SGHRS and CDR2 YFSETQ. The V end lost 4 bases, the J end lost 5 bases, and 12 bases lay between the germline ends. RNA transcripts yielded amplified TCR beta CDR3 regions. A first-round RT-PCR of the TCR CDR3 used the HTBI primer set. One entry per CDR3 protein, called by TCRdb with MiXCR from the multiplex PCR reads. This table has approximately 620,000 distinct CDR3 sequences, roughly 16% appearing once. The sequencing sample was made of blood. The TCR originated in a woman in her thirties or forties with Graves' ophthalmopathy. The chain couples TRBV5-1 to TRBJ2-5, with D perhaps matching TRBD1 (6 bases). CDR3 bases: TGCGCCAGCAGCGTTACAGGGTTTGAGACCCAGTACTTC. This codes for CASSVTGFETQYF.